This TCR beta chain was identified in a study of T cell repertoires in cytomegalovirus infection. Study background: Signatures in public TCR beta sequences pointed to both CMV infection and matching HLA type.

Germline lookup yields CDR1 MNHEY and CDR2 SVGEGT. This CDR3 has 16 amino acids. With V trimmed by 2 bases and J by 4 bases, 9 bases remained unmatched. This clonotype was detected a few times. The antigen is undetermined. TCRdb re-called the reads with MiXCR, one entry per CDR3 protein. Of some 920,000 distinct CDR3 sequences in the sample, around 31% are singletons; the top ten hold 11% to 15%. This receptor was obtained from a human donor in good health (CMV status not recorded). Some clones in this sample may be carry-over from other donors' samples. The sequences come from cultured CD8+ T cells from PBMCs, collected from culture after CMV antigen stimulation. The rearrangement uses TRBV6-2 or TRBV6-3 and TRBJ1-1; 8 nucleotides agree with TRBD1. In DNA form, the CDR3 reads TGTGCCAGCAGTTACCCAGAACAGGGGGGTGGCACTGAAGCTTTCTTT. The encoded protein is CASSYPEQGGGTEAFF.